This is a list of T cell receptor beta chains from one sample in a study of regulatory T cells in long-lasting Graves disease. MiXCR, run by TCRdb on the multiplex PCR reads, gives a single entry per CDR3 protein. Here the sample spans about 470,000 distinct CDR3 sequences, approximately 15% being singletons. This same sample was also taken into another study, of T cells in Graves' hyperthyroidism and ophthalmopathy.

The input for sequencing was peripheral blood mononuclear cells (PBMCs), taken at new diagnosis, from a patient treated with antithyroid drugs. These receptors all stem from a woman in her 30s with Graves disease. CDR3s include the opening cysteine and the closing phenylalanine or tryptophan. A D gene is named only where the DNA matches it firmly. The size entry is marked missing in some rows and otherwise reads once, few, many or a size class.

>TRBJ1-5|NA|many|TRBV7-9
TGTGCCAGCAGCTTAAGGAGTGGGGACAATCAGCCCCAGCATTTT
CASSLRSGDNQPQHF
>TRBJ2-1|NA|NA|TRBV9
TGTGCCAGCAGCGTAGTCCCTAGCGACTACAATGAGCAGTTCTTC
CASSVVPSDYNEQFF
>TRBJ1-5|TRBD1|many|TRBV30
TGTGCCTGGAGTACCGGACAGGGACTGGCGCCCCAGCATTTT
CAWSTGQGLAPQHF
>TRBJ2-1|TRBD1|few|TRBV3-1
TGTGCCAGCAGCTCGTGGTCGGGACAGGGGGCGAATGAGCAGTTCTTC
CASSSWSGQGANEQFF
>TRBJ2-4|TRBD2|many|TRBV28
TGTGCCAGCAGTACCCACAGCCGCGGGACTAGTTTTGCCAAAAACATTCAGTACTTC
CASSTHSRGTSFAKNIQYF
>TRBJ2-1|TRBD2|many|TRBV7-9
TGTGCCAGCATTCCGGGACTAGCGGGTTTCCTCAATGAGCAGTTCTTC
CASIPGLAGFLNEQFF
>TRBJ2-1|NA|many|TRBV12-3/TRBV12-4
TGTGCCAGCAGTTTGGGGGGGGCCGGCCTGGGTGAGCAGTTCTTC
CASSLGGAGLGEQFF
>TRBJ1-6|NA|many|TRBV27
TGTGCCAGCAGCTTAGGACAGCTTAATTCACCCCTCCACTTT
CASSLGQLNSPLHF
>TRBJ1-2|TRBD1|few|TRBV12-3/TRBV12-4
TGTGCCAGCAGTTTAGCGTGGGACAGGGTCGGTGGCTACACCTTC
CASSLAWDRVGGYTF
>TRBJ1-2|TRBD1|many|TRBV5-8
TGTGCCAGCAGCCGCGCCGGGACAGGGGCCTATGGCTACACCTTC
CASSRAGTGAYGYTF
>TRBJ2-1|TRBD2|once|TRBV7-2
TGTGCCAGCAGATTTCGACTAGCGGGAGCTAAAAATGAGCAGTTCTTC
CASRFRLAGAKNEQFF
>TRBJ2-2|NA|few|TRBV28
TGTGCCAGCAGGGGGAGCGGGCTAAGGGATCGCGGGGAGCTGTTTTTT
CASRGSGLRDRGELFF
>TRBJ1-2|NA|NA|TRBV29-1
TGCAGCGTTGACCTGGGGGGTCATGGCTACACCTTC
CSVDLGGHGYTF
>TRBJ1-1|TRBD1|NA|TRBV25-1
TGTGCCAGCAGTCCCACCCGACAGGGGGGGAACACTGAAGCTTTCTTT
CASSPTRQGGNTEAFF
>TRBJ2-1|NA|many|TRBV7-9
TGTGCCAGCAGCTTAGCGGGGACGATCAATGAGCAGTTCTTC
CASSLAGTINEQFF